This T cell receptor beta chain stems from a study of blood T cell repertoires in COVID-19. Study summary: Donors in the United States, Italy and Spain gave samples during acute or convalescent COVID-19. In each case, the material was cDNA or gDNA derived from T cells, B-cell-depleted T cells, or PBMCs.

The CDR3 consists of 13 residues. With V trimmed by 6 bases and J by 5 bases, 4 bases remained unmatched. Germline lookup yields CDR1 LGHDT and CDR2 YNNKEL (reference sequence). Assay used: immunoSEQ multiplex PCR; TCRdb lists only in-frame clones, some missing. The sample yields about 240,000 clones, over 80% seen once. Specimen: peripheral blood. This chain uses TRBV3-1 (or the pseudogene TRBV3-2) with TRBJ2-5, with 9 bases matching TRBD1. The sequence was obtained from a man between 25 and 39 years old who had recovered from COVID-19. The CDR3 loop is CASRNRGRETQYF. For the CDR3, the DNA is TGTGCCAGCAGGAACAGGGGGCGCGAGACCCAGTACTTC.